Listed here are 13 T cell receptor beta chains from one sample, sequenced in a study of cytomegalovirus exposure and HLA in healthy donors. Primers for the PCR totalled 60 Vbeta and 13 Jbeta. Using immunoSEQ multiplex PCR, the repertoire was profiled, and TCRdb retains in-frame clones only, with some absent. This table has roughly 120,000 clones, roughly 70% appearing once. The material sequenced was PBMCs. The receptor source for this set is a woman aged 40 to 50 in good health and CMV-seronegative.

This clone was seen only once. The genes are TRBV5-4 and TRBJ2-5; possible D gene TRBD2, 5 bases. The germline V gene has CDR1 SGHNT and CDR2 YYREEE (reference sequence). V lost 0 bases, J lost 4 bases, and 13 bases lay in between. There are 15 residues in the CDR3. CDR3 amino acids: CASSLELLGRETQYF. The CDR3 nucleotides are TGTGCCAGCAGCTTGGAACTCCTAGGGAGAGAGACCCAGTACTTC.

The chain uses TRBV5-6 and TRBJ2-3; unclear D gene. Germline V CDR1 and CDR2: SGHDT, YYEEEE. CDR3 length equals 13 residues. Trimming pared 3 bases from V and 11 bases from J, leaving 16 bases between. CDR3 nucleotide sequence: TGTGCCAGCAGCTCAGCCGGGTCTCCGGGGCAGTATTTT. Encoded protein: CASSSAGSPGQYF.

As concerns this clone: This specimen includes other DNA sequences encoding the same CDR3. The chain is built from TRBV5-4 and TRBJ1-2, with D perhaps TRBD1 (5 bases). The CDR3 is 14 amino acids. Between the trimmed V and J ends, which lost 0 bases and 8 bases, there was a span of 14 bases. The V gene's germline CDR1 is SGHNT and CDR2 YYREEE (reference sequence). The CDR3 protein is CASSLEGQSGGYTF. For the CDR3, the DNA is TGTGCCAGCAGCTTGGAGGGGCAAAGTGGGGGCTACACCTTC.

This clone has a handful of counts. The V gene is TRBV27, the J gene TRBJ1-6; TRBD1 matches at 8 bases. Germline V gene lookup returns CDR1 MNHEY and CDR2 SMNVEV (reference sequence). The CDR3 has 15 amino acids. V trimming: 4 bases; J trimming: 3 bases; junction bases outside the gene matches: 2. Here the CDR3 reads CASSSGTGYNSPLHF. DNA for the CDR3: TGTGCCAGCAGTTCCGGGACAGGCTATAATTCACCCCTCCACTTT.

The rearrangement uses TRBV2 and TRBJ2-5, with 11 nucleotides matching TRBD2. Trimming at V came to 6 bases and at J to 4 bases, leaving 7 bases not matched to a gene. From germline, CDR1 is SNHLY and CDR2 FYNNEI. CDR3 length: 15 amino acids. The CDR3 loop reads CASSAGTSGGETQYF. For the CDR3, the DNA is TGTGCCAGCAGCGCCGGGACTAGCGGTGGAGAGACCCAGTACTTC. Variable domain in full (rest from reference TRBV2 and TRBJ2-5): EPEVTQTPSHQVTQMGQEVILRCVPISNHLYFYWYRQILGQKVEFLVSFYNNEISEKSEIFDDQFSVERPDGSNFTLKIRSTKLEDSAMYFCASSAGTSGGETQYFGPGTRLLVL.

The V call is TRBV2, the J call TRBJ2-1; 7 nucleotides agree with TRBD2. The CDR3 sequence is 15 residues long. Germline CDR1 SNHLY, CDR2 FYNNEI. Trimming removed 4 bases from V and 6 bases from J; junction bases left unmatched: 9. CDR3 DNA: TGTGCCAGCAGTGCGGAGGGACTACTTGCCAATGAGCAGTTCTTC. It yields the protein CASSAEGLLANEQFF.

This clone was counted once. CDR3 bases: TGTGCCAGCCGCTTCGGACCGGGAGGGACCCAGTACTTC. Its protein is CASRFGPGGTQYF. The J gene is TRBJ2-5, the V gene TRBV28; 7 positions agree with TRBD2. The CDR3 extends over 13 amino acids. The germline V gene encodes CDR1 MDHEN and CDR2 SYDVKM. Trimming took 8 bases from V and 7 from J; bases not matched to a gene: 10.

The CDR3 DNA follows: TGCGCCAGCAGCCAACGTAGGCTTTGGGACAGGGGGATAGTATCTGGCTACACCTTC. This translates into CASSQRRLWDRGIVSGYTF. The chain joins TRBV4-1 to TRBJ1-2; 11 nucleotides agree with TRBD1. The length of the CDR3 is 19 residues. V dropped 2 bases and J dropped 7; count of bases not matched to a gene: 18. Germline assignment: CDR1 MGHRA and CDR2 YSYEKL.

This rearrangement joins TRBV5-4 to TRBJ1-2; 7 bases map to TRBD1. The V gene's germline CDR1 is SGHNT and CDR2 YYREEE (reference sequence). V dropped 1 base and J dropped 5; count of bases not matched to a gene: 5. CDR3 length equals 14 residues. CDR3 nucleotides: TGTGCCAGCAGCTTGTTTGGGACAGAGTATGGCTACACCTTC. It translates to CASSLFGTEYGYTF.

This clone turned up a few times. V gene TRBV7-9 combines with J gene TRBJ2-3; D remains unclear. V lost 5 bases and J lost 4, with 7 bases in between. CDR3 length: 12 residues. Germline-derived CDR1 and CDR2 are SEHNR and FQNEAQ (reference sequence). Here the CDR3 reads CASSPSADTQYF. In nucleotides, the CDR3 is TGTGCCAGCAGCCCCTCAGCAGATACGCAGTATTTT. The full variable domain, with the rest looked up from reference TRBV7-9 and TRBJ2-3, is DTGVSQNPRHKITKRGQNVTFRCDPISEHNRLYWYRQTLGQGPEFLTYFQNEAQLEKSRLLSDRFSAERPKGSFSTLEIQRTEQGDSAMYLCASSPSADTQYFGPGTRLTVL.

The V call is TRBV19, the J call TRBJ1-1, with D possibly matching TRBD1 (6 bases). This CDR3 has 15 residues. The germline V gene has CDR1 LNHDA and CDR2 SQIVND (reference sequence). Trimming left V 5 bases short and J 7 bases short, with 20 bases between. CDR3 amino acids: CASSDGGGRGLEAFF. As DNA, the CDR3 is TGTGCCAGTAGTGATGGGGGGGGGCGAGGGCTTGAAGCTTTCTTT.

The chain uses TRBV29-1 and TRBJ2-1; no firm D call. This CDR3 is 14 amino acids long. Germline CDR1 SQVTM, CDR2 ANQGSEA. V was pared by 8 bases and J by 0 bases, with 14 bases between. The CDR3 protein is CSLSYRSSYNEQFF. The CDR3 bases are TGCAGCCTCAGCTATAGGAGCTCCTACAATGAGCAGTTCTTC.

This chain uses TRBV5-1 with TRBJ2-2, with D perhaps TRBD1 (6 bases). Germline-derived CDR1 and CDR2 are SGHRS and YFSETQ. V gave up 4 bases and J gave up 2 bases, with 12 bases separating them. The CDR3 consists of 15 residues. In DNA form, the CDR3 reads TGCGCCAGCAGCCGGGCGGACAGTAACACCGGGGAGCTGTTTTTT. It specifies CASSRADSNTGELFF.